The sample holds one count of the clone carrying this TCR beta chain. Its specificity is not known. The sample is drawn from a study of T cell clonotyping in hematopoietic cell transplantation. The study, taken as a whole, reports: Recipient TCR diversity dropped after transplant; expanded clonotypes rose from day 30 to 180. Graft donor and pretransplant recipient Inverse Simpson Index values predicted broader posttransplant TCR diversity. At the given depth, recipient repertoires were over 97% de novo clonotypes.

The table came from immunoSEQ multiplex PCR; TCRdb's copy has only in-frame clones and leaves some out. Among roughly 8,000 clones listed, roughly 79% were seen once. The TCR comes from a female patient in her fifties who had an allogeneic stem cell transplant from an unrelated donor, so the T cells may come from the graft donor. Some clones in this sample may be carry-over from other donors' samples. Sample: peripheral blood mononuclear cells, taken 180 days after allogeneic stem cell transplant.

CDR3 in DNA: TGTGCCAGCAGCAGACCGGGCGACTATTCACCCCTCCACTTT. This gives the protein CASSRPGDYSPLHF. This chain links TRBV9 with TRBJ1-6, with D uncertain. Deletions cut 4 bases from V and 8 bases from J, with 13 bases between. Per germline, CDR1 SGDLS and CDR2 YYNGEE. The CDR3 covers 14 residues. The whole variable domain, filled in from reference TRBV9 and TRBJ1-6, reads DSGVTQTPKHLITATGQRVTLRCSPRSGDLSVYWYQQSLDQGLQFLIQYYNGEERAKGNILERFSAQQFPDLHSELNLSSLELGDSALYFCASSRPGDYSPLHFGNGTRLTVT.